A single sample is the source of the 14 T cell receptor beta chains below, sequenced in a study of T cell changes during pregnancy in multiple sclerosis. Measured with immunoSEQ multiplex PCR; TCRdb has only the in-frame clones, and not every one. The data show 15,000 to 20,000 clones, about 90% seen once. This material consisted of CD8+ T cells from peripheral blood mononuclear cells, taken in the third trimester of pregnancy. These receptors came from a female donor in good health, enrolled as a control in a pregnancy study.

V is TRBV27 and J is TRBJ2-7; D remains ambiguous. V lost 5 bases and J 3 bases, leaving 14 bases between the germline ends. CDR1 MNHEY and CDR2 SMNVEV come from the germline V gene (reference sequence). This CDR3 has 14 amino acids. The chain's CDR3 is CASSLSTVLYEQYF. In DNA, the CDR3 is TGTGCCAGCAGTCTCTCTACAGTACTCTACGAGCAGTACTTC.

The CDR3 loop is CASNPPGQGGISNQPQHF. Here the CDR3 DNA reads TGTGCCAGCAACCCTCCGGGACAGGGGGGGATTAGCAATCAGCCCCAGCATTTT. The chain has TRBV27 and TRBJ1-5; 11 nucleotides agree with TRBD1. Unmatched junction bases numbered 11, after V lost 7 bases and J lost 0 bases. Germline CDR1 MNHEY, CDR2 SMNVEV (reference sequence). The CDR3 totals 18 residues.

V and J are TRBV5-6 and TRBJ2-5; TRBD2 aligns across 11 bases. V gave up 4 bases and J gave up 5 bases; unmatched junction bases: 10. Germline CDR1 SGHDT, CDR2 YYEEEE. The CDR3 is 16 amino acids. CDR3 region: CASSMLAGGPGETQYF. CDR3 nucleotides: TGTGCCAGCAGCATGTTAGCGGGAGGGCCGGGGGAGACCCAGTACTTC.

This chain connects TRBV19 to TRBJ1-5; 10 bases line up with TRBD1. This CDR3 has 19 residues. Unmatched junction bases numbered 10, after V lost 0 bases and J lost 2 bases. Germline CDR1 is LNHDA and CDR2 is SQIVND (reference sequence). The CDR3 spells CASSIDLLWTGGGNQPQHF. DNA of the CDR3: TGTGCCAGTAGTATAGATCTATTATGGACAGGGGGAGGCAATCAGCCCCAGCATTTT.

By sample fraction, this clone is medium-sized. The V call is TRBV6-4, the J call TRBJ2-3, with 10 bases fitting TRBD2. This CDR3 comprises 15 residues. Looked up from germline, CDR1 is MRHNA and CDR2 is SNTAGT. V trimming: 5 bases; J trimming: 9 bases; junction bases outside the gene matches: 11. The CDR3 nucleotides read TGTGCCAGCAGTCCCCTAGCGGGGGACCACGGGACGCAGTATTTT. This translates into CASSPLAGDHGTQYF.

This clone was observed a single time. The V gene is TRBV18, the J gene TRBJ2-6; 12 bases fit TRBD1. This CDR3 contains 20 residues. J lost 4 bases, V lost 3 bases, and 13 bases had no gene match. Per the germline V gene, CDR1 is KGHSH and CDR2 is LQKENI. CDR3 sequence reads: CASSPRTRDRGRFGANVLTF. In nucleotides, the CDR3 is TGTGCCAGCTCACCGCGAACCCGGGACAGGGGGCGGTTCGGGGCCAACGTCCTGACTTTC.

This chain links TRBV4-2 with TRBJ2-3; 9 bases fit TRBD1. There are 15 residues in the CDR3. V gave up 1 base and J gave up 4 bases; unmatched junction bases: 3. The germline gives CDR1 LGHNA, CDR2 YNFKEQ. The CDR3 sequence is CASSQGTGVADTQYF. The CDR3, as DNA: TGTGCCAGCAGCCAAGGGACAGGGGTAGCAGATACGCAGTATTTT.

J is TRBJ1-3 and V is TRBV19, with 7 nucleotides matching TRBD1. Germline assignment: CDR1 LNHDA and CDR2 SQIVND (reference sequence). This CDR3 comprises 14 residues. Trimming removed 8 bases from V and 3 bases from J; junction bases left unmatched: 7. CDR3 bases: TGTGCCAGTCTCCGGACAGGAATTGGAAACACCATATATTTT. It specifies CASLRTGIGNTIYF.

J is TRBJ2-1 and V is TRBV10-2, with 8 bases that match TRBD2. Trimming cost V 2 bases and J 7 bases; bases outside gene matches: 7. In germline, CDR1 is WSHSY, CDR2 SAAADI. The CDR3 contains 15 residues. This CDR3 is CASSEIAGGGNEQFF. CDR3 DNA: TGCGCCAGCAGTGAGATCGCGGGGGGAGGAAATGAGCAGTTCTTC.

The chain employs TRBV7-9 and TRBJ2-5, with 7 bases fitting TRBD1. With 5 bases clipped from V and 1 base from J, the junction kept 7 bases outside the gene matches. This CDR3 has 15 residues. Germline V gives CDR1 SEHNR, CDR2 FQNEAQ (reference sequence). DNA of the CDR3: TGTGCCAGCAGCGACCCTGAGGGGGCCCAAGAGACCCAGTACTTC. It specifies CASSDPEGAQETQYF.

The chain is built from TRBV28 and TRBJ2-7; D is unresolved. CDR3 size: 13 residues. V lost 5 bases to trimming and J lost 4 bases, with 12 bases between them. Germline CDR1 reads MDHEN; CDR2 reads SYDVKM. CDR3 in amino acids: CASSPRVYYEQYF. CDR3 nucleotide sequence: TGTGCCAGCAGTCCCCGGGTCTATTACGAGCAGTACTTC.

The V call is TRBV27, the J call TRBJ2-7; D may be TRBD2 (5 bases). The CDR3 is 14 amino acids. Germline assignment: CDR1 MNHEY and CDR2 SMNVEV (reference sequence). Trimming stripped 4 bases from V and 2 bases from J, with 12 bases between. CDR3: CASSSTAGPYEQYF. DNA for the CDR3: TGTGCCAGCAGTTCGACCGCGGGCCCCTACGAGCAGTACTTC.

The chain couples TRBV4-1 to TRBJ2-5, with D unclear. V gave up 0 bases and J gave up 5 bases, with 7 bases separating them. CDR1 and CDR2 (germline): MGHRA, YSYEKL. The CDR3 is 13 amino acids. The CDR3: CASSQDYSETQYF. The CDR3, as DNA: TGCGCCAGCAGCCAAGACTACAGTGAGACCCAGTACTTC.

This clone was seen just once. The chain has TRBV19 and TRBJ2-1, with TRBD2 as a possible D gene (7 bases). Looked up from germline, CDR1 is LNHDA and CDR2 is SQIVND (reference sequence). Trimming cost V 10 bases and J 10 bases, with 17 bases left between them. This CDR3 has 12 amino acids. The DNA of the CDR3 is TGTGCCACCCTAGGGGGGGCAGGGGAGCAGTTCTTC. This translates into CATLGGAGEQFF.